This T cell receptor beta chain comes out of a study of blood T cell repertoires in COVID-19. Study overall: Whether acute or convalescent, the COVID-19 samples came from the United States, Italy and Spain.

Recovered Cohort 3 donors showed two negative PCRs, clearance, or symptom resolution. Here immunoSEQ multiplex PCR was the method, and the copy in TCRdb shows in-frame clones only, minus some. The sample holds hundreds of thousands of clones, about 90% seen once. Deletions cut 4 bases from V and 1 base from J, with 6 bases between. The germline gives CDR1 WNHNN, CDR2 SYGVQD (reference sequence). The CDR3 consists of 13 residues. Sequenced input: PBMCs or T cells enriched from blood (not recorded which). The V gene is TRBV10-1, the J gene TRBJ2-3; no clear D gene. This TCR derives from a woman aged 25 to 39 who had recovered from COVID-19. CDR3 DNA: TGCGCCAGCAGTGGTCAGGGCACAGATACGCAGTATTTT. The encoded protein is CASSGQGTDTQYF.